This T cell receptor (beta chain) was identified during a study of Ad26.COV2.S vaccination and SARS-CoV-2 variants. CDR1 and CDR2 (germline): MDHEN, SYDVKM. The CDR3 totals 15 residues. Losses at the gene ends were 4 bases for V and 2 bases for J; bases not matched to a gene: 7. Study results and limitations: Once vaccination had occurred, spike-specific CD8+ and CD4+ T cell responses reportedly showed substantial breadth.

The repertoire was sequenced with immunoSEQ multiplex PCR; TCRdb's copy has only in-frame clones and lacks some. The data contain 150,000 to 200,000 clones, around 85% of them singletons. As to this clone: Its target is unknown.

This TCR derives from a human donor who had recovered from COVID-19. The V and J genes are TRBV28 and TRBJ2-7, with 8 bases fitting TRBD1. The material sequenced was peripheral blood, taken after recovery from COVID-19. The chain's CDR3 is CASSSPDRATYEQYF. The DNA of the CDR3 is TGTGCCAGCAGTTCGCCGGACAGGGCAACCTACGAGCAGTACTTC.